Listed here are 23 T cell receptor beta chains from one sample, sequenced in a study of blood T cell repertoires in COVID-19. Assay used: immunoSEQ multiplex PCR; TCRdb lists only in-frame clones, some missing. The repertoire includes approximately 180,000 clones, 70% to 85% of them detected once, and around 15% sits in the top ten. The sample comprised PBMCs or T cells enriched from blood (not recorded which). The receptors derive from a man aged 45 to 65 who had recovered from COVID-19.

This clone was seen a few times. The chain joins TRBV6-5 to TRBJ1-2, with D perhaps TRBD1 (6 bases). The CDR3 runs to 14 residues. Germline values: CDR1 MNHEY, CDR2 SVGAGI. V lost 6 bases to trimming and J lost 7 bases, with 18 bases between them. The CDR3 DNA is TGTGCCAGCAGACTGGCAACAGGGACCGGTGGCTACACCTTC. It translates to CASRLATGTGGYTF.

The chain links TRBV30 to TRBJ1-2; D unresolved. The CDR3 sequence is 13 residues long. Looked up from germline, CDR1 is GTSNPN and CDR2 is SVGIG (reference sequence). The V end lost 0 bases, the J end lost 4 bases, and 9 bases lay between the germline ends. The CDR3 nucleotides are TGTGCCTGGAGTGTAAGTCTGGCCTATGGCTACACCTTC. It specifies CAWSVSLAYGYTF.

A single count supports this clone. The V gene is TRBV14, the J gene TRBJ2-1, with a possible D match to TRBD1 (6 bases). CDR1 is SGHDN and CDR2 is FVKESK in the germline V gene. The CDR3 has 15 amino acids. Trimming took 8 bases from V and 7 from J, leaving 21 bases between them. CDR3 residues: CASHKLGAAENEQFF. The CDR3 DNA reads TGTGCCAGCCACAAGCTGGGGGCGGCAGAAAATGAGCAGTTCTTC.

The gene calls are TRBV30 and TRBJ2-5; 7 bases are shared with TRBD2. Unmatched junction bases numbered 6, after V lost 0 bases and J lost 2 bases. The CDR3 runs to 15 residues. Germline CDR1 is GTSNPN and CDR2 is SVGIG (reference sequence). CDR3 sequence reads: CAWSVLTSDQETQYF. The CDR3 DNA follows: TGTGCCTGGAGTGTACTCACTAGCGATCAAGAGACCCAGTACTTC.

The chain links TRBV5-1 to TRBJ2-2, with TRBD2 matching 7 bases. The CDR3 is 17 residues long. V trimming: 2 bases; J trimming: 4 bases; junction bases outside the gene matches: 11. Germline CDR1 and CDR2: SGHRS and YFSETQ. The CDR3 bases are TGCGCCAGCAGCTTCCTTTCTAGCGGCCTAGCCACCGGGGAGCTGTTTTTT. Translating gives CASSFLSSGLATGELFF.

J is TRBJ1-1 and V is TRBV7-2; D perhaps matches TRBD1 (6 bases). Germline values: CDR1 SGHTA, CDR2 FQGNSA. Trimming removed 4 bases from V and 3 bases from J, with 12 bases in between. The CDR3 runs 14 residues. CDR3 protein: CASSSSWTDTEAFF. The CDR3 DNA reads as TGTGCCAGCAGCTCTTCCTGGACAGACACTGAAGCTTTCTTT. Drawing the rest from reference TRBV7-2 and TRBJ1-1, the complete variable domain is GAGVSQSPSNKVTEKGKDVELRCDPISGHTALYWYRQSLGQGLEFLIYFQGNSAPDKSGLPSDRFSAERTGGSVSTLTIQRTQQEDSAVYLCASSSSWTDTEAFFGQGTRLTVV.

CDR3 residues: CASSHGVQATNEKLFF. The CDR3 bases are TGTGCCAGCTCACACGGGGTCCAGGCAACTAATGAAAAACTGTTTTTT. The genes are TRBV18 and TRBJ1-4; D gene ambiguous. The CDR3 has 16 residues. CDR1 is KGHSH, CDR2 LQKENI, per germline. V gave up 4 bases and J gave up 0 bases, with 12 bases separating them. The full variable domain, completed using reference TRBV18 and TRBJ1-4, is NAGVMQNPRHLVRRRGQEARLRCSPMKGHSHVYWYRQLPEEGLKFMVYLQKENIIDESGMPKERFSAEFPKEGPSILRIQQVVRGDSAAYFCASSHGVQATNEKLFFGSGTQLSVL.

The rearrangement uses TRBV25-1 and TRBJ1-2; 7 nucleotides match TRBD1. Germline V gene sequence: CDR1 MGHDK, CDR2 SYGVNS. This CDR3 spans 13 amino acids. After removal of 8 bases from V and 3 bases from J, the junction contained 6 bases not matched to a gene. The CDR3 sequence is CASGRDSDYGYTF. The CDR3 nucleotides are TGTGCCAGCGGCCGGGACAGCGACTATGGCTACACCTTC.

This clone was picked up one time. V is TRBV3-1 (or the pseudogene TRBV3-2) and J is TRBJ1-4, with 9 bases that match TRBD1. CDR3 length: 16 amino acids. With 4 bases clipped from V and 8 bases from J, the junction kept 11 bases outside the gene matches. Germline CDR1 reads LGHDT; CDR2 reads YNNKEL (reference sequence). CDR3 region: CASSREPGQGVEKLFF. The CDR3 nucleotides are TGTGCCAGCAGCCGAGAACCGGGACAGGGAGTGGAAAAACTGTTTTTT.

This CDR3 reads CASSEQGGTDTQYF. The CDR3 DNA sequence: TGTGCCAGCAGTGAACAGGGGGGTACAGATACGCAGTATTTT. This rearrangement joins TRBV2 to TRBJ2-3, with D perhaps TRBD1 (7 bases). This CDR3 is built from 14 residues. Germline V gene sequence: CDR1 SNHLY, CDR2 FYNNEI. The V and J ends lost 2 bases and 3 bases respectively, with 9 bases between them.

The chain links TRBV28 to TRBJ1-6; maybe TRBD1 (5 bases). The CDR3 runs 15 residues. Per the germline V gene, CDR1 is MDHEN and CDR2 is SYDVKM. V lost 2 bases and J lost 7, with 12 bases in between. The CDR3 protein is CASSLAGSLNSPLHF. CDR3 DNA: TGTGCCAGCAGTTTAGCAGGGTCCTTGAATTCACCCCTCCACTTT.

The CDR3 nucleotides read TGTGCCAGCGGGGGGGCCTCTGTCGAGACCCAGTACTTC. Translation gives CASGGASVETQYF. The chain recombines TRBV3-1 (or the pseudogene TRBV3-2) with TRBJ2-5; TRBD2 might be the D (7 bases). CDR1 and CDR2 from the germline V gene are LGHDT and YNNKEL (reference sequence). The CDR3 is 13 amino acids. The V end lost 8 bases, the J end lost 5 bases, and 15 bases lay between the germline ends.

The chain uses TRBV24-1 and TRBJ1-2; perhaps TRBD1 as D (6 bases). The germline V and J ends were trimmed by 2 bases and 4 bases, with 16 bases remaining between them. The CDR3 is 16 amino acids. From germline, CDR1 is KGHDR and CDR2 SFDVKD. The DNA for the CDR3 is TGTGCCACCAGTGATTCTAACGCGAGGGGGAGCTATGGCTACACCTTC. Protein product: CATSDSNARGSYGYTF.

The chain couples TRBV5-1 to TRBJ1-1, with 8 bases that match TRBD1. The ends lost 1 base at V and 11 bases at J; junction bases unmatched: 7. Germline CDR1 reads SGHRS; CDR2 reads YFSETQ. The CDR3 is 13 amino acids. The CDR3 DNA is TGCGCCAGCAGCTTGAGGACAGGGCCCGGTGCTTTCTTT. Amino acids: CASSLRTGPGAFF.

The chain is built from TRBV6-1 and TRBJ1-2; D is unresolved. The CDR3 covers 12 residues. Germline V CDR1 and CDR2: MNHNS, SASEGT. The V and J ends lost 1 base and 4 bases respectively, with 4 bases between them. The CDR3 protein is CASSEEPYGYTF. CDR3 in DNA: TGTGCCAGCAGTGAAGAGCCCTATGGCTACACCTTC.

This rearrangement joins TRBV2 to TRBJ1-5, with 7 bases identical to TRBD1. The J segment lost 0 bases and the V segment lost 8 bases, leaving 4 bases of the junction unmatched. The CDR3 runs to 14 residues. CDR1 is SNHLY, CDR2 FYNNEI, per germline. In nucleotides, the CDR3 is TGTGCCAGCGGGGGACAGCATAGCAATCAGCCCCAGCATTTT. Translation gives CASGGQHSNQPQHF.

The chain uses TRBV14 and TRBJ2-1; no clear D gene. V shed 2 bases and J shed 8 bases, with 4 bases lying between them. The CDR3 totals 11 residues. Germline V gene data show CDR1 as SGHDN and CDR2 as FVKESK. CDR3 region: CASSQQYEQFF. The CDR3 DNA is TGTGCCAGCAGCCAACAATATGAGCAGTTCTTC.

The chain carries TRBV5-1 and TRBJ2-3; D is unresolved. Trimming took off 0 bases at V and 1 base at J, with 12 bases between the two ends. This CDR3 region has 16 residues. Germline V lookup: CDR1 SGHRS, CDR2 YFSETQ. The CDR3 sequence: CASSLGGSIGTDTQYF. The DNA for the CDR3 is TGCGCCAGCAGCTTGGGAGGCTCAATAGGCACAGATACGCAGTATTTT. The entire variable domain, with the rest obtained from reference TRBV5-1 and TRBJ2-3, is as follows: KAGVTQTPRYLIKTRGQQVTLSCSPISGHRSVSWYQQTPGQGLQFLFEYFSETQRNKGNFPGRFSGRQFSNSRSEMNVSTLELGDSALYLCASSLGGSIGTDTQYFGPGTRLTVL.

The rearrangement uses TRBV15 and TRBJ2-7; tentative D call: TRBD1 (5 bases). This CDR3 is built from 16 residues. Per germline, CDR1 LNHNV and CDR2 YYDKDF (reference sequence). V was trimmed by 3 bases and J by 3 bases, leaving 18 bases between them. The CDR3 region has the DNA TGTGCCACCAGCAGTGCGAACAGGCACGTACACTACGAGCAGTACTTC. It specifies CATSSANRHVHYEQYF.

The gene calls are TRBV30 and TRBJ1-3, with D unclear. Deletions cut 2 bases from V and 4 bases from J, with 12 bases between. CDR1 and CDR2 (germline): GTSNPN, SVGIG (reference sequence). This CDR3 has 14 residues. The CDR3 spells CAWSPVRGGNTIYF. The CDR3, as DNA: TGTGCCTGGAGTCCGGTCCGAGGGGGAAACACCATATATTTT.

The rearrangement links TRBV7-8 to TRBJ1-6, with 9 bases lining up with TRBD1. The CDR3 length is 16 residues. Trimming removed 5 bases from V and 7 bases from J; junction bases left unmatched: 9. Germline V gene data show CDR1 as SGHVS and CDR2 as FQNEAQ. The CDR3 DNA is TGTGCCAGCAGCAAACGGACAGGGGCCGTAAATTCACCCCTCCACTTT. This translates into CASSKRTGAVNSPLHF.

V is TRBV28 and J is TRBJ1-5, with a tentative D call TRBD1 (5 bases). The V end was cut by 3 bases, the J end by 7 bases, with 13 bases between. In germline, CDR1 is MDHEN, CDR2 SYDVKM. The CDR3 totals 14 residues. CDR3 in DNA: TGTGCCAGCAGTTTTGGGGGGGGGAGCCAGCCCCAGCATTTT. This encodes CASSFGGGSQPQHF.

The CDR3 coding sequence is TGTGCCAGCAGTGAAACGCGGGGGGGACTAGCCAAAAACATTCAGTACTTC. Amino acid sequence: CASSETRGGLAKNIQYF. The chain has TRBV6-1 and TRBJ2-4; 9 bases agree with TRBD2. The V and J ends lost 2 bases and 0 bases, in that order; junction bases with no gene match: 5. In germline, CDR1 is MNHNS, CDR2 SASEGT. The CDR3 is 17 amino acids.